Listed here are 8 T cell receptor beta chains from one sample, sequenced in a study of T cells in Graves' hyperthyroidism and ophthalmopathy. The CDR3 regions of TCR beta were amplified from RNA transcripts. RT-PCR in the first round (using the HTBI primer set) targeted the TCR CDR3. Each CDR3 protein gets one entry after TCRdb re-called the multiplex PCR reads with MiXCR. The sample yields hundreds of thousands of distinct CDR3 sequences, over 11% seen once. The sample taken for sequencing was blood. These receptor sequences come from a woman in her 30s with Graves' hyperthyroidism.

This clonotype was counted at least ten times. The rearrangement uses TRBV2 and TRBJ2-7; 12 bases align to TRBD2. With 1 base clipped from V and 7 bases from J, the junction kept 5 bases outside the gene matches. This CDR3 region has 15 residues. The germline V gene encodes CDR1 SNHLY and CDR2 FYNNEI. The CDR3 region has the DNA TGTGCCAGCAGTGAAGGACTAGCGGGAGTTGAGGAGCAGTACTTC. Its protein is CASSEGLAGVEEQYF.

This clonotype was seen at least ten times. The V call is TRBV5-1, the J call TRBJ2-7; unclear D gene. Trimming shortened V by 2 bases and J by 5 bases, and 8 bases separated the two germline ends. This CDR3 comprises 12 residues. Germline V lookup: CDR1 SGHRS, CDR2 YFSETQ. The CDR3 DNA reads as TGCGCCAGCAGCTTACGAACGGACGAGCAGTACTTC. Its translation: CASSLRTDEQYF. Supplemented by reference TRBV5-1 and TRBJ2-7, the full variable domain reads KAGVTQTPRYLIKTRGQQVTLSCSPISGHRSVSWYQQTPGQGLQFLFEYFSETQRNKGNFPGRFSGRQFSNSRSEMNVSTLELGDSALYLCASSLRTDEQYFGPGTRLTVT.

In this sample, this clonotype turned up many times. The chain uses TRBV28 and TRBJ2-3, with 8 nucleotides matching TRBD2. V lost 3 bases, J lost 2 bases, and 4 bases stayed unmatched. This CDR3 has 15 residues. Per the germline V gene, CDR1 is MDHEN and CDR2 is SYDVKM. The CDR3 sequence is CASSFREGHTDTQYF. The CDR3 DNA is TGTGCCAGCAGTTTTCGGGAGGGCCACACAGATACGCAGTATTTT.

V is TRBV27 and J is TRBJ2-7; 16 positions match TRBD2. Germline CDR1 reads MNHEY; CDR2 reads SMNVEV (reference sequence). This CDR3 has 15 amino acids. V shed 8 bases and J 2 bases; nucleotides not matched to a gene: 3. The CDR3 is CASQGLAGGPYEQYF. The CDR3 DNA follows: TGTGCCAGCCAGGGACTAGCGGGAGGGCCCTACGAGCAGTACTTC.

This clonotype was picked up many times. The chain carries TRBV3-1 and TRBJ2-7; D unclear. V shed 3 bases and J shed 2 bases, with 5 bases lying between them. The germline gives CDR1 LGHDT, CDR2 YNNKEL (reference sequence). This CDR3 has 12 amino acids. The CDR3 bases are TGTGCCAGCAGCCACGACCCCTACGAGCAGTACTTC. Amino acid sequence: CASSHDPYEQYF.

This clonotype was picked up many times. The CDR3 spells CATSDGQDSNQPQHF. Here the CDR3 DNA reads TGTGCCACCTCTGACGGGCAGGATAGCAATCAGCCCCAGCATTTT. This chain joins TRBV28 and TRBJ1-5, with no clear D. Germline assignment: CDR1 MDHEN and CDR2 SYDVKM. This CDR3 spans 15 amino acids. V was shortened by 10 bases and J by 0 bases, with 16 bases between the two germline ends.

The chain is built from TRBV28 and TRBJ2-3; 7 bases are shared with TRBD2. The CDR3 sequence is 17 residues long. V shed 8 bases and J 0 bases; nucleotides not matched to a gene: 14. CDR1 and CDR2 from the germline V gene are MDHEN and SYDVKM. The chain's CDR3 is CASQGLSWEGSTDTQYF. For the CDR3, the DNA is TGTGCCAGCCAAGGGCTATCATGGGAGGGTAGCACAGATACGCAGTATTTT.

This clonotype has just a few counts. Without the conserved terminal phenylalanine or tryptophan, this CDR3 likely stems from a read error. The chain couples TRBV12-3 or TRBV12-4 to TRBJ2-1, with TRBD2 matching over 13 bases. Unmatched junction bases numbered 7, after V lost 4 bases and J lost 1 base. This CDR3 has 18 residues. The CDR3: CASSSGLAGTLSYNEQFL. The DNA of the CDR3 is TGTGCCAGCAGTTCGGGACTAGCGGGGACCTTATCCTACAATGAGCAGTTCCTC.